The 17 T cell receptor beta chains in this list originate from one sample, sequenced in a study of blood T cell repertoires in COVID-19. The repertoire was sequenced with immunoSEQ multiplex PCR; TCRdb's copy has only in-frame clones and lacks some. The sample consists of about 90,000 clones, 85% to 95% of them appearing once. The sequencing input was peripheral blood. The receptor set was obtained from a woman between 55 and 75 years old with active COVID-19.

The chain carries TRBV25-1 and TRBJ2-7; D possibly corresponds to TRBD2 (5 bases). The CDR3 has 14 residues. V gave up 4 bases and J gave up 0 bases, with 10 bases separating them. Looked up from germline, CDR1 is MGHDK and CDR2 is SYGVNS. Here the CDR3 reads CASSVGGPSYEQYF. The CDR3 bases are TGTGCCAGCAGTGTCGGAGGACCCTCCTACGAGCAGTACTTC.

The V gene is TRBV11-3, the J gene TRBJ2-1; 10 bases match TRBD2. The V gene end was trimmed by 8 bases and the J gene end by 8 bases; junction bases not matched to a gene: 12. CDR1 and CDR2 from the germline V gene are SGHNT and YENEEA. CDR3 size: 15 residues. CDR3 sequence (DNA): TGTGCCAGCGCCCGTAGCGGGAGGAACGGGGATGAGCAGTTCTTC. Its translation is CASARSGRNGDEQFF.

The chain links TRBV7-9 to TRBJ2-1; TRBD2 matches at 9 bases. The germline V gene encodes CDR1 SEHNR and CDR2 FQNEAQ (reference sequence). V gave up 3 bases and J gave up 1 base; unmatched junction bases: 1. This CDR3 has 15 amino acids. CDR3 amino acids: CASSFAGGSYNEQFF. The DNA of the CDR3 is TGTGCCAGCAGCTTTGCGGGAGGGTCCTACAATGAGCAGTTCTTC.

The V call is TRBV2, the J call TRBJ1-3; 9 positions match TRBD1. Germline CDR1 is SNHLY and CDR2 is FYNNEI. The CDR3 runs 15 residues. V was pared by 8 bases and J by 2 bases, with 7 bases of the junction left unmatched. This CDR3 is CASFPRTGAGNTIYF. The DNA of the CDR3 is TGTGCCAGCTTCCCACGGACAGGGGCTGGAAACACCATATATTTT.

This chain connects TRBV15 to TRBJ2-7, with a weak D call TRBD1 (5 bases). This CDR3 comprises 15 residues. Trimming took 0 bases from V and 0 from J, leaving 9 bases between them. CDR1 and CDR2 (germline): LNHNV, YYDKDF (reference sequence). CDR3 nucleotides: TGTGCCACCAGCAGAGAACAGGTCCGCTCCTACGAGCAGTACTTC. Encoded protein: CATSREQVRSYEQYF.

As for this clone: The junction departs from germline at one end; a sequencing error may be responsible. V gene TRBV4-1 combines with J gene TRBJ2-1; 12 bases line up with TRBD2. This CDR3 comprises 17 residues. Germline CDR1 reads MGHRA; CDR2 reads YSYEKL. CDR3 protein: CASSQETSGRSPHRRIF. For the CDR3, the DNA is TGCGCCAGCAGCCAAGAAACTAGCGGGAGGTCTCCCCACCGCCGTATCTTC.

The chain uses TRBV24-1 and TRBJ2-7, with D perhaps TRBD2 (6 bases). Germline CDR1 KGHDR, CDR2 SFDVKD. V dropped 5 bases and J dropped 0 bases, with 16 bases sitting between them. The CDR3 loop spans 16 amino acids. CDR3 protein: CATSGIGAGSSYEQYF. The CDR3 DNA reads TGTGCCACCAGTGGAATAGGGGCGGGAAGCTCCTACGAGCAGTACTTC.

The chain employs TRBV14 and TRBJ2-3; D may be TRBD2 (5 bases). Trimming removed 8 bases at V and 0 bases at J, with 9 bases between. CDR1 SGHDN and CDR2 FVKESK come from the germline V gene. The CDR3 contains 13 residues. CDR3 loop: CASRSGSTDTQYF. In DNA form, the CDR3 reads TGTGCCAGCCGGAGCGGAAGCACAGATACGCAGTATTTT.

The J gene is TRBJ2-7, the V gene TRBV21-1; no check of the table's D call, TRBD2, against the DNA was made. TRBV21-1 is a pseudogene segment. This CDR3 region has 16 residues. The CDR3, as DNA: TGTGCCAGCAGCCTAAGGGCTAGCGGGAGCTCCTACGAGCAGTACTTC. It encodes CASSLRASGSSYEQYF.

This rearrangement joins TRBV19 to TRBJ2-3; no firm D call. The CDR3 loop spans 18 amino acids. V lost 2 bases to trimming and J lost 2 bases, with 20 bases between them. From germline, CDR1 is LNHDA and CDR2 SQIVND (reference sequence). The CDR3 region has the DNA TGTGCCAGTAGTATACAGGCACACGGTACGCCCTACACAGATACGCAGTATTTT. The encoded protein is CASSIQAHGTPYTDTQYF.

This clone is a singleton in its sample. At the DNA level, this CDR3 is encoded by other sequences in the same sample as well. The chain has TRBV5-1 and TRBJ2-1, with D possibly TRBD2 on 5 matching bases. Germline V gives CDR1 SGHRS, CDR2 YFSETQ. This CDR3 comprises 14 residues. V shed 0 bases and J shed 6 bases, with 10 bases lying between them. CDR3 sequence reads: CASSLVAGGNEQFF. The CDR3 nucleotides read TGCGCCAGCAGCTTGGTGGCAGGAGGCAATGAGCAGTTCTTC. The full variable domain, rest sourced from reference TRBV5-1 and TRBJ2-1, is KAGVTQTPRYLIKTRGQQVTLSCSPISGHRSVSWYQQTPGQGLQFLFEYFSETQRNKGNFPGRFSGRQFSNSRSEMNVSTLELGDSALYLCASSLVAGGNEQFFGPGTRLTVL.

This chain connects TRBV5-1 to TRBJ2-1; 16 bases are a match to TRBD2. V trimming: 4 bases; J trimming: 8 bases; junction bases outside the gene matches: 9. The CDR3 has 17 residues. From germline, CDR1 is SGHRS and CDR2 YFSETQ. CDR3 nucleotides: TGCGCCAGCAGCCACGGGACTAGCGGGAGGGCCGTGGATGAGCAGTTCTTC. Translated: CASSHGTSGRAVDEQFF.

This chain joins TRBV15 and TRBJ1-4; D might be TRBD1 (5 bases). Germline-derived CDR1 and CDR2 are LNHNV and YYDKDF (reference sequence). Trimming removed 0 bases at V and 6 bases at J, with 17 bases between. The CDR3 has 17 residues. The DNA for the CDR3 is TGTGCCACCAGCAGAGATTTCGGCCCCGGGGGGGATGAAAAACTGTTTTTT. Protein sequence: CATSRDFGPGGDEKLFF.

The CDR3 reads CASSQPPVTGISGNTIYF. CDR3 in DNA: TGTGCCAGCAGCCAACCCCCGGTGACAGGAATCTCTGGAAACACCATATATTTT. The gene calls are TRBV3-1 (or the pseudogene TRBV3-2) and TRBJ1-3; weak D call: TRBD1 (6 bases). CDR1 LGHDT and CDR2 YNNKEL come from the germline V gene (reference sequence). The CDR3 is made up of 18 amino acids. V dropped 2 bases and J dropped 0 bases, with 17 bases sitting between them.

The chain combines TRBV7-2 with TRBJ2-1; no clear D gene. V lost 1 base and J 0 bases, leaving 7 bases between the germline ends. The CDR3 extends over 15 amino acids. Germline-derived CDR1 and CDR2 are SGHTA and FQGNSA. The CDR3 DNA sequence: TGTGCCAGCAGCTTAGAAATTAACTCCTACAATGAGCAGTTCTTC. Translation: CASSLEINSYNEQFF.

V gene TRBV30 combines with J gene TRBJ2-1, with TRBD1 matching 7 bases. Germline V CDR1 and CDR2: GTSNPN, SVGIG (reference sequence). CDR3 size: 12 residues. V lost 4 bases and J lost 7; bases outside the gene matches: 4. The CDR3: CAWTPTGNEQFF. The CDR3 DNA is TGTGCCTGGACCCCGACAGGGAATGAGCAGTTCTTC.

The chain couples TRBV4-3 to TRBJ2-1, with 12 nucleotides matching TRBD1. CDR1 LGHNA and CDR2 YSLEER come from the germline V gene. Unmatched junction bases numbered 5, after V lost 1 base and J lost 10 bases. The CDR3 length is 15 residues. The CDR3 region is CASSQGGQGAGEQFF. The CDR3 bases are TGCGCCAGCAGCCAAGGGGGACAGGGGGCTGGAGAGCAGTTCTTC.